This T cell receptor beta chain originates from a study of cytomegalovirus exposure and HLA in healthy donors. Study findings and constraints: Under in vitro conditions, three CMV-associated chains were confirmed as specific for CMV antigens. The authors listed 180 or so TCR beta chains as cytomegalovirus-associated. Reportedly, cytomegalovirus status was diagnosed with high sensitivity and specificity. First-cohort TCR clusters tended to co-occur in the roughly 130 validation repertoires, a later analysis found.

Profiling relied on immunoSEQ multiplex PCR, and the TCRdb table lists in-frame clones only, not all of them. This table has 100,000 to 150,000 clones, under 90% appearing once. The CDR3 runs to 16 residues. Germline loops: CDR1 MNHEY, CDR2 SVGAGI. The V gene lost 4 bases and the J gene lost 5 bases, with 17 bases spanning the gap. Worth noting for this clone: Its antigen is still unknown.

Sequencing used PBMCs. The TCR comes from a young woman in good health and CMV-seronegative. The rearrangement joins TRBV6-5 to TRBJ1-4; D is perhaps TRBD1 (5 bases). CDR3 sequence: CASSSPAGIVNEKLFF. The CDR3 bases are TGTGCCAGCAGTTCCCCGGCAGGGATTGTGAATGAAAAACTGTTTTTT.